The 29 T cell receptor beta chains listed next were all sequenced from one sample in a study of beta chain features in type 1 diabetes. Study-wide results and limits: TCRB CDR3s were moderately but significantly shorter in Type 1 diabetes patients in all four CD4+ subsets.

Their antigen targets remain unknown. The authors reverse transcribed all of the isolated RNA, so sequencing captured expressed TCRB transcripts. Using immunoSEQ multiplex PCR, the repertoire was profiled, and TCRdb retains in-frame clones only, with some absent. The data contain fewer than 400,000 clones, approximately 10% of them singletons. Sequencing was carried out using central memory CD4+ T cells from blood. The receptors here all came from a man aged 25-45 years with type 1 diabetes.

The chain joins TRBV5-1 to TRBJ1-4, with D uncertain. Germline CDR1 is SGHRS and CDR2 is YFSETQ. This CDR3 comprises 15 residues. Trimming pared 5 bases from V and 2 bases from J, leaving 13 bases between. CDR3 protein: CASRDRRSTNEKLFF. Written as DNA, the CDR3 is TGCGCCAGCAGGGATAGGAGGAGCACTAATGAAAAACTGTTTTTT. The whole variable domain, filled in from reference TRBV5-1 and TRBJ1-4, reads KAGVTQTPRYLIKTRGQQVTLSCSPISGHRSVSWYQQTPGQGLQFLFEYFSETQRNKGNFPGRFSGRQFSNSRSEMNVSTLELGDSALYLCASRDRRSTNEKLFFGSGTQLSVL.

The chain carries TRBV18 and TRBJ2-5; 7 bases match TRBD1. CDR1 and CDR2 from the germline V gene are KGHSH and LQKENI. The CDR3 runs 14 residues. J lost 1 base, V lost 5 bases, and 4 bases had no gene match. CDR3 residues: CASSTGQPQETQYF. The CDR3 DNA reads TGTGCCAGCTCAACGGGACAGCCCCAAGAGACCCAGTACTTC.

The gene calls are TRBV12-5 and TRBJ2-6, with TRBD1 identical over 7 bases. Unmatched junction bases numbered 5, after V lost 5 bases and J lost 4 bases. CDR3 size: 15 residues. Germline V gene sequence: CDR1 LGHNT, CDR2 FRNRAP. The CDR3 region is CASGADRPGANVLTF. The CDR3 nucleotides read TGTGCTAGTGGTGCGGACAGGCCCGGGGCCAACGTCCTGACTTTC.

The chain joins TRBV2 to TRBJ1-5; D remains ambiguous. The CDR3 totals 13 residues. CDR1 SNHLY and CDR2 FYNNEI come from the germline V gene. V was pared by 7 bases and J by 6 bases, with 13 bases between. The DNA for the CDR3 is TGTGCCAGCACTTACTCAATTAGTCAGCCCCAGCATTTT. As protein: CASTYSISQPQHF.

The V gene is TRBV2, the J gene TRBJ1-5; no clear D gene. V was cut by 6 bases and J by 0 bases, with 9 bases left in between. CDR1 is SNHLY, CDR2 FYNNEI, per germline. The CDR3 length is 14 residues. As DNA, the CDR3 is TGTGCCAGCAGCCGGGAGTCTAGCAATCAGCCCCAGCATTTT. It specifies CASSRESSNQPQHF.

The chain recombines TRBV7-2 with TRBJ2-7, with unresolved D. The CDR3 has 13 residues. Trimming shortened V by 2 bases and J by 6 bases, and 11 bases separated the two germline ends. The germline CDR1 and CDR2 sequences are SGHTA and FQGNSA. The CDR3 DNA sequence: TGTGCCAGCAGCTTATCAAGGCTTCTCGAGCAGTACTTC. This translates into CASSLSRLLEQYF.

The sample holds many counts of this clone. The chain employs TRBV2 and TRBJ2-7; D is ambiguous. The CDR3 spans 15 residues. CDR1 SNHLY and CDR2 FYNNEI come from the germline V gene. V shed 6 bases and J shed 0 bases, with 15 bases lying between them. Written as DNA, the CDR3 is TGTGCCAGCAGGGGAATGATGGAGAGCTCCTACGAGCAGTACTTC. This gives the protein CASRGMMESSYEQYF.

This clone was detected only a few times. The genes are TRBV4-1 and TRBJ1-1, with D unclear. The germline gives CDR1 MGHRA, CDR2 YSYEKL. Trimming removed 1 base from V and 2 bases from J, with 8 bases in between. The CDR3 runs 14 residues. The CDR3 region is CASSQGRFNTEAFF. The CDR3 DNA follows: TGCGCCAGCAGCCAAGGACGGTTTAACACTGAAGCTTTCTTT.

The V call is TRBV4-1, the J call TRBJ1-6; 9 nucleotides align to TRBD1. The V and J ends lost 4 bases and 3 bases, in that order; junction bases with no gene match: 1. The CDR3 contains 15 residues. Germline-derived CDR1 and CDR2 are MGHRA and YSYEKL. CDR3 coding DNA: TGCGCCAGCAGCCGACAGGGGGACTATAATTCACCCCTCCACTTT. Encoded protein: CASSRQGDYNSPLHF.

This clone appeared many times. The CDR3 coding sequence is TGTGCCAGCAGCGGAAACAGGGACGGTGGCTACACCTTC. Amino acids: CASSGNRDGGYTF. The genes are TRBV2 and TRBJ1-2, with D maybe TRBD1 (6 bases). Germline V lookup: CDR1 SNHLY, CDR2 FYNNEI. The germline V and J ends were trimmed by 6 bases and 7 bases, with 15 bases remaining between them. The length of the CDR3 is 13 residues. The full variable domain, completed using reference TRBV2 and TRBJ1-2, is EPEVTQTPSHQVTQMGQEVILRCVPISNHLYFYWYRQILGQKVEFLVSFYNNEISEKSEIFDDQFSVERPDGSNFTLKIRSTKLEDSAMYFCASSGNRDGGYTFGSGTRLTVV.

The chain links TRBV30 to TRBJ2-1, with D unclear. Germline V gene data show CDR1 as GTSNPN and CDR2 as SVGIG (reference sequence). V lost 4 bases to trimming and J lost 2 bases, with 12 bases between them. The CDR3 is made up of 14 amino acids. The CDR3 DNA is TGTGCCTGGAAAATGAGTAACGCCTACAATGAGCAGTTCTTC. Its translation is CAWKMSNAYNEQFF.

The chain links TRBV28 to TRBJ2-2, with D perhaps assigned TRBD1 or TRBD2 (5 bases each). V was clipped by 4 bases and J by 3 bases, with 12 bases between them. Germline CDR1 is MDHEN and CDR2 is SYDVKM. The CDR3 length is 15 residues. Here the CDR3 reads CASSSPGAYTGELFF. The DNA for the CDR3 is TGTGCCAGCAGTTCACCCGGGGCCTACACCGGGGAGCTGTTTTTT.

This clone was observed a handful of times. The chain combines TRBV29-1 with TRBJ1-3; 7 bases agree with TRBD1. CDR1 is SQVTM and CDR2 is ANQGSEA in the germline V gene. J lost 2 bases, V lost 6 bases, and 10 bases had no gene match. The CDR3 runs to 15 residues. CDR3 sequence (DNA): TGCAGCGTGTCCGCGGGACAGTGGGCTGGAAACACCATATATTTT. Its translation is CSVSAGQWAGNTIYF.

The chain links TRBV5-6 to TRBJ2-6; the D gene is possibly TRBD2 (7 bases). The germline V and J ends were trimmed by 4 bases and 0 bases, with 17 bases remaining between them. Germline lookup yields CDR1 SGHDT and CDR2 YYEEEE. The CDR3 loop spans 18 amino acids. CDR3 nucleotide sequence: TGTGCCAGCAGCCCCGTAGGGGGGGAGGCCTCTGGGGCCAACGTCCTGACTTTC. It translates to CASSPVGGEASGANVLTF.

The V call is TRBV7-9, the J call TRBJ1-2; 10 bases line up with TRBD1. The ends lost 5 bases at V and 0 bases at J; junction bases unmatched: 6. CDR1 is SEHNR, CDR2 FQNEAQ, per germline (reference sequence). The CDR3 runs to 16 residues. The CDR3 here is CASSRGTGVANYGYTF. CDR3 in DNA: TGTGCCAGCAGCCGCGGGACAGGGGTAGCTAACTATGGCTACACCTTC.

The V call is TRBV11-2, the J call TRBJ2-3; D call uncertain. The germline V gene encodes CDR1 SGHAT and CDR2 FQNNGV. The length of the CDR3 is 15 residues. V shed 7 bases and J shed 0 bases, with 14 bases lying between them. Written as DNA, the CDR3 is TGTGCCAGCATACGTGACGGGCTTAGCACAGATACGCAGTATTTT. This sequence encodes CASIRDGLSTDTQYF.

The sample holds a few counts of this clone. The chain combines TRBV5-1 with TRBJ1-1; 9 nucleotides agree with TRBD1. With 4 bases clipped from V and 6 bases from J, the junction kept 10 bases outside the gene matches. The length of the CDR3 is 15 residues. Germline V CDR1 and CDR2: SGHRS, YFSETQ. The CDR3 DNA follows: TGCGCCAGCAGCCAGCAGGGACAGGGTAAATCTGAAGCTTTCTTT. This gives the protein CASSQQGQGKSEAFF.

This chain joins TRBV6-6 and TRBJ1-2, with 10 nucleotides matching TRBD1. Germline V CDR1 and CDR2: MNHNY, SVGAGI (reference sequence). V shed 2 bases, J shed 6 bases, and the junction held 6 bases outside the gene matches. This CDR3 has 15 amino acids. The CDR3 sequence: CASSYRTGGRDGYTF. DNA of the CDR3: TGTGCCAGCAGTTACCGGACAGGGGGTCGCGATGGCTACACCTTC.

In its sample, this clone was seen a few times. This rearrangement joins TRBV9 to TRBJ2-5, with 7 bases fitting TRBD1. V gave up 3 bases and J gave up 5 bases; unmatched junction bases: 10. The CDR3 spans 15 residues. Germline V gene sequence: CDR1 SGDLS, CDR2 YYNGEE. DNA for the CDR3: TGTGCCAGCAGCGGGGGGACAGTTTTCTGGGAGACCCAGTACTTC. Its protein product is CASSGGTVFWETQYF.

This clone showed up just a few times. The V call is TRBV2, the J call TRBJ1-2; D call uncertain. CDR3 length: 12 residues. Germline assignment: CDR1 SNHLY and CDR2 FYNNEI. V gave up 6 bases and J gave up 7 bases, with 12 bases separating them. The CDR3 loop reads CASRSEVPGYTF. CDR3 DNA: TGTGCCAGCAGGTCCGAGGTCCCTGGCTACACCTTC.

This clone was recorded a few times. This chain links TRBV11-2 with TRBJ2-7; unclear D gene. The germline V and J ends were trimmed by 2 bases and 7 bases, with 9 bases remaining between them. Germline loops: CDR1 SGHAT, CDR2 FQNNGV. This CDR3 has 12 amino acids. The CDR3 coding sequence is TGTGCCAGCAGCTTACTGACCTTAGAGCAGTACTTC. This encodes CASSLLTLEQYF.

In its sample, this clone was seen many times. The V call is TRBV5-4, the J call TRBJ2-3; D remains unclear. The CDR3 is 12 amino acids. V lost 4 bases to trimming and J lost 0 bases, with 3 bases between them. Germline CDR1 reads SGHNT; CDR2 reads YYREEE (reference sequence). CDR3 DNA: TGTGCCAGCAGCCAGAGCACAGATACGCAGTATTTT. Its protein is CASSQSTDTQYF.

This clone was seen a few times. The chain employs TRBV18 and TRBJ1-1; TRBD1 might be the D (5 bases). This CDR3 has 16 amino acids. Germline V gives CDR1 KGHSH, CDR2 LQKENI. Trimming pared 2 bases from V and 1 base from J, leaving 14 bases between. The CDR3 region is CASSPGLSGTNTEAFF. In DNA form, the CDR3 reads TGTGCCAGCTCACCAGGGTTATCAGGGACGAACACTGAAGCTTTCTTT.

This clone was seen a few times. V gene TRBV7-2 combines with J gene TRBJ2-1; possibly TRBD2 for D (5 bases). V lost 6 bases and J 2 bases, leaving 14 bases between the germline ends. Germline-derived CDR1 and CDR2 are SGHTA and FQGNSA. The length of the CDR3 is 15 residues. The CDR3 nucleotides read TGTGCCAGCAGTTATGACACGGGAACCTACAATGAGCAGTTCTTC. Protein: CASSYDTGTYNEQFF. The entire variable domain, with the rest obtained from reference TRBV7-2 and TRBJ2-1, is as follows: GAGVSQSPSNKVTEKGKDVELRCDPISGHTALYWYRQSLGQGLEFLIYFQGNSAPDKSGLPSDRFSAERTGGSVSTLTIQRTQQEDSAVYLCASSYDTGTYNEQFFGPGTRLTVL.

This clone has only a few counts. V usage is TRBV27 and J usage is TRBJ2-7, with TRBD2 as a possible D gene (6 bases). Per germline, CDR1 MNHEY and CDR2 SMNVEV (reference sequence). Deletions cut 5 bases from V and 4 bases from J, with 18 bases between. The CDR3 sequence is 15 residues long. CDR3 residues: CASSPPGLPPYEQYF. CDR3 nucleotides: TGTGCCAGCAGTCCCCCGGGACTTCCCCCTTACGAGCAGTACTTC.

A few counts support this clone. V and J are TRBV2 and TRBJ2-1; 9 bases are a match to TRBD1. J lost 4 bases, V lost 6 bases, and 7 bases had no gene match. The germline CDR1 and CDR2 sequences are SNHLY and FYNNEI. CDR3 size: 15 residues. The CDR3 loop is CASSAGQGPYNEQFF. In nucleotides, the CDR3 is TGTGCCAGCAGCGCGGGACAGGGACCTTACAATGAGCAGTTCTTC.

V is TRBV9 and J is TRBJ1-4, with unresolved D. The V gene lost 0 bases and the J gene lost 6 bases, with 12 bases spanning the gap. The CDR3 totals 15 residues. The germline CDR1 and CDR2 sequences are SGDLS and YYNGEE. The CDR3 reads CASSVGRTWDEKLFF. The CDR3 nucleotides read TGTGCCAGCAGCGTAGGGAGGACGTGGGATGAAAAACTGTTTTTT.

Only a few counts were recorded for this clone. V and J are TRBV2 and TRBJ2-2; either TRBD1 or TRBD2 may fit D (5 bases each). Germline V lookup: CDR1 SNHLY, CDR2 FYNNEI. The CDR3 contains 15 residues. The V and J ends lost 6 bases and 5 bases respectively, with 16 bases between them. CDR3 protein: CASRRGREITGELFF. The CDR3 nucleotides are TGTGCCAGCAGGAGGGGAAGGGAAATAACCGGGGAGCTGTTTTTT.

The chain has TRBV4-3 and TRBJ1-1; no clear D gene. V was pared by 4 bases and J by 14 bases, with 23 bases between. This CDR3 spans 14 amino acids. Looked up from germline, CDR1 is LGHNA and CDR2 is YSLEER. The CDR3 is CASSPTWTAGYAFF. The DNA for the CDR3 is TGCGCCAGCAGCCCGACGTGGACCGCCGGTTACGCCTTCTTT.